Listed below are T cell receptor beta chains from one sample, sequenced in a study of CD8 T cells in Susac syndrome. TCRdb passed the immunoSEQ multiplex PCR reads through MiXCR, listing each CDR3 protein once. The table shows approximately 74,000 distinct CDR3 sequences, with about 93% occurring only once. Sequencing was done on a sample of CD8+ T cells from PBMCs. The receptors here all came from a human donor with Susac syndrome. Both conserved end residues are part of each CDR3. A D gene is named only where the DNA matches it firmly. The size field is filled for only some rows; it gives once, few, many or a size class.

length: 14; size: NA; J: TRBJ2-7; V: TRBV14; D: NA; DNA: TGTGCCAGCAGCCCTGGCCGAACTCCCTACGAGCAGTACTTC; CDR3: CASSPGRTPYEQYF
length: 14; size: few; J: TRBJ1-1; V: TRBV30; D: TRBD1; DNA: TGTGCCTGGAACCTCGGGACAGGGGACACTGAAGCTTTCTTT; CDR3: CAWNLGTGDTEAFF
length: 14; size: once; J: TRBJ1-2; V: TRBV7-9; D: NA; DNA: TGTGCCAGCAGCTTAGCGCAAACAGCTTATGGCTACACCTTC; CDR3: CASSLAQTAYGYTF
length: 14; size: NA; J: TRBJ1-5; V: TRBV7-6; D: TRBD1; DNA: TGTGCCAGCAGCTCGGGGACAGGCAATCAGCCCCAGCATTTT; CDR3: CASSSGTGNQPQHF
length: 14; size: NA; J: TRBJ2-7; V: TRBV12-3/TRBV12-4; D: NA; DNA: TGTGCCAGCAGTCCGGGACTTAACTCCTACGAGCAGTACTTC; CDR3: CASSPGLNSYEQYF
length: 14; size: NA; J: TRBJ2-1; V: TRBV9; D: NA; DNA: TGTGCCAGCAGCGTATTCGGGCCCCGAGAGGAGCAGTTCTTC; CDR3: CASSVFGPREEQFF
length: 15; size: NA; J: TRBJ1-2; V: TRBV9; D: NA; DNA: TGTGCCAGCAGCGTAGCTAGGGCAGAAGTCTATGGCTACACCTTC; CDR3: CASSVARAEVYGYTF
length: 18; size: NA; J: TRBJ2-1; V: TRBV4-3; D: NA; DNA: TGCGCCAGCAGCCTCCTCCCTAGGACTCCATTGTCCTACAATGAGCAGTTCTTC; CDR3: CASSLLPRTPLSYNEQFF
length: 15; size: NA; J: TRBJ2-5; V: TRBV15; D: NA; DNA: TGTGCCACCAGCAGTAGGGGAGGGGGACAAGAGACCCAGTACTTC; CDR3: CATSSRGGGQETQYF
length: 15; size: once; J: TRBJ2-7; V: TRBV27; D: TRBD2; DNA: TGTGCCAGCAGTTTAGAGGGTAGCGGGTTCTACGAGCAGTACTTC; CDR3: CASSLEGSGFYEQYF
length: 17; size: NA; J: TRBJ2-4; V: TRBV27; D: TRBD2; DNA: TGTGCCAGCAGTTCTCCACTCGGGACTAGCGGGACGAACATTCAGTACTTC; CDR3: CASSSPLGTSGTNIQYF
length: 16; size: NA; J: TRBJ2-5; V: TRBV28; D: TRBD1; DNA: TGTGCCAGCAGTTTAGTGGGACAGGGGAAATATGTGACCCAGTACTTC; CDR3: CASSLVGQGKYVTQYF
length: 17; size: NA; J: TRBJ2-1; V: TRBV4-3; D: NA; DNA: TGCGCCAGCAGCCAGACAAGCGGTGGCAGCTCCTACAATGAGCAGTTCTTC; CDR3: CASSQTSGGSSYNEQFF
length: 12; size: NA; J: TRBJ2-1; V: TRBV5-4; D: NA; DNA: TGTGCCAGCAGCTCTGCAGCAGCCGAGCAGTTCTTC; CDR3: CASSSAAAEQFF
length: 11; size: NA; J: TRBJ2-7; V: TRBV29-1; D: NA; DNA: TGCAGCGTTGAGAGGGATTACGAGCAGTACTTC; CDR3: CSVERDYEQYF
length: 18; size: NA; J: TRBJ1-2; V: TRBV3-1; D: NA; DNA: TGTGCCAGCAGGCAATACGAAACCGGGACCCGGGATGGGAATGGCTACACCTTC; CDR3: CASRQYETGTRDGNGYTF
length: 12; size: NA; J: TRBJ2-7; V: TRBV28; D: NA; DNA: TGTGCCAGCAGTCCCTCCATGGGCGAGCAGTACTTC; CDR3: CASSPSMGEQYF
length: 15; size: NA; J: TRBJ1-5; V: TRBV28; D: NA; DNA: TGTGCCAGCAGATCTAGACAGGCCTACAATCAGCCCCAGCATTTT; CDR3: CASRSRQAYNQPQHF
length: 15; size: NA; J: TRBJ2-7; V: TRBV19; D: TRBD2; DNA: TGTGCCAGTAGTCCCTCCCTAGCGGACCACTACGAGCAGTACTTC; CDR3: CASSPSLADHYEQYF
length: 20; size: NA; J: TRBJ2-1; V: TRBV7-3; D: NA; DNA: TGTGCCAGCAGCTTTCCGCCTACAACTACCGAGAAAAGCTCCTACAATGAGCAGTTCTTC; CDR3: CASSFPPTTTEKSSYNEQFF
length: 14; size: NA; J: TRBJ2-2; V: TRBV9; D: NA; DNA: TGTGCCAGCAGCGTACGGGAGATCACCGGGGAGCTGTTTTTT; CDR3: CASSVREITGELFF
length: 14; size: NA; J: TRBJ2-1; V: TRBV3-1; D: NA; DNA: TGTGCCAGCAGCCAAGATCCACGGGGCAATGAGCAGTTCTTC; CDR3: CASSQDPRGNEQFF
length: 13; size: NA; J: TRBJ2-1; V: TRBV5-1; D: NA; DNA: TGCGCCAGCAGCTTTAATCCAGGTAATGAGCAGTTCTTC; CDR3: CASSFNPGNEQFF
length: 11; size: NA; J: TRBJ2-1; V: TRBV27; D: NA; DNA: TGTGCCAGCAGTTTTTCGGATGAGCAGTTCTTC; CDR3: CASSFSDEQFF
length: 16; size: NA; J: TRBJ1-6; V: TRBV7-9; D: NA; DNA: TGTGCCAGCAGCTTAGAGGGTGTCAGCTATAATTCACCCCTCCACTTT; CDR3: CASSLEGVSYNSPLHF
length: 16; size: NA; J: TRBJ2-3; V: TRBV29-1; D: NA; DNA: TGCAGCGTTGAAGATCTTGGAGGGGGCTGGACAGATACGCAGTATTTT; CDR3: CSVEDLGGGWTDTQYF